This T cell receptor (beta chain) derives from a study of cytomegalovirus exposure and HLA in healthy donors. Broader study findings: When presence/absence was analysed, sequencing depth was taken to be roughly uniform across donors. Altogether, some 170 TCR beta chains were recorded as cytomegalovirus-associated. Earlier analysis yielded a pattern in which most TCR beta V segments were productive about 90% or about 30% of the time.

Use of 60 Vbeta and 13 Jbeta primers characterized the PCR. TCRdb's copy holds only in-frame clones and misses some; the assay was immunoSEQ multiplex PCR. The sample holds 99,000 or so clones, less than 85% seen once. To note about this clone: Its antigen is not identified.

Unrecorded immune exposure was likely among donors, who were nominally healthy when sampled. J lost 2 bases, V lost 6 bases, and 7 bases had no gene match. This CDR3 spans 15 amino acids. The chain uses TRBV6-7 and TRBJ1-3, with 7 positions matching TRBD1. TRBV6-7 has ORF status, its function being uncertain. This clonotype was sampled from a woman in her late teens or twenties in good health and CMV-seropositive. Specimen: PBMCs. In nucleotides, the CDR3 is TGTGCCAGCAGCCAAACCGACAGGGCTGGAAACACCATATATTTT. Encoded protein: CASSQTDRAGNTIYF.